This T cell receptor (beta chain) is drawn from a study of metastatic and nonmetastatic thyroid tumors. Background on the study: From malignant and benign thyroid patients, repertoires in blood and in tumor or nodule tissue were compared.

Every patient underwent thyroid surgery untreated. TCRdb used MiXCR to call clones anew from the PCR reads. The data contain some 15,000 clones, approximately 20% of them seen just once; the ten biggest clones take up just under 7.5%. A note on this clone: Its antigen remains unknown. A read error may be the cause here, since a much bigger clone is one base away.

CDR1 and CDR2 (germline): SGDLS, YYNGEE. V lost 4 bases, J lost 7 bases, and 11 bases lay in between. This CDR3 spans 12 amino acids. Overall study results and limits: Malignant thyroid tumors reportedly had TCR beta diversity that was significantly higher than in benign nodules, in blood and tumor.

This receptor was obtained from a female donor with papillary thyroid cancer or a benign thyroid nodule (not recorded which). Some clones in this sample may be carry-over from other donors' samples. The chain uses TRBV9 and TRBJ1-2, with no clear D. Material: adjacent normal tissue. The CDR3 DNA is TGTGCCAGCAGCCAAGAGGACGTTGGCTACACCTTC. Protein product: CASSQEDVGYTF. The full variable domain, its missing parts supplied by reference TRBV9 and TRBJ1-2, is DSGVTQTPKHLITATGQRVTLRCSPRSGDLSVYWYQQSLDQGLQFLIQYYNGEERAKGNILERFSAQQFPDLHSELNLSSLELGDSALYFCASSQEDVGYTFGSGTRLTVV.